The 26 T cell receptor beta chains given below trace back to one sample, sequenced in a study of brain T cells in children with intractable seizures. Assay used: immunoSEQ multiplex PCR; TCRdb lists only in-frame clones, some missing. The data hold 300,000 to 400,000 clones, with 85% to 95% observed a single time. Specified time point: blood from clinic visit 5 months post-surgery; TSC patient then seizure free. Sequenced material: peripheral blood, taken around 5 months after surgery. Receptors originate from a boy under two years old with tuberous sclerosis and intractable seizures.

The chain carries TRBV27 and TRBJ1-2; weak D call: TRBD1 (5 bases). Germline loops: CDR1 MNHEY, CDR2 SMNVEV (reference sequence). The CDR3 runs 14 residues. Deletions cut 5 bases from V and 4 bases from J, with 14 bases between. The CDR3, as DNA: TGTGCCAGCAGTGATGCCCCCAGGGCCTATGGCTACACCTTC. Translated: CASSDAPRAYGYTF.

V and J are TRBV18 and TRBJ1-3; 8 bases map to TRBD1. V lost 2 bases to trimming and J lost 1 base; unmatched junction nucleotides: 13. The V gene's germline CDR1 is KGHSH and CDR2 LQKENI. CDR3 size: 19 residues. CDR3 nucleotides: TGTGCCAGCTCACCATGGGACGAGGGACAGGCCACTTCTGGAAACACCATATATTTT. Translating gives CASSPWDEGQATSGNTIYF.

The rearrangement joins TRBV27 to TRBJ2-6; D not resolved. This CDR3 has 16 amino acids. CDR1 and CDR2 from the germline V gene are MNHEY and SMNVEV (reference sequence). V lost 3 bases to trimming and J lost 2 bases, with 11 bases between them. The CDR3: CASSLVSPAGANVLTF. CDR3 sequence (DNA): TGTGCCAGCAGTTTGGTAAGCCCCGCTGGGGCCAACGTCCTGACTTTC.

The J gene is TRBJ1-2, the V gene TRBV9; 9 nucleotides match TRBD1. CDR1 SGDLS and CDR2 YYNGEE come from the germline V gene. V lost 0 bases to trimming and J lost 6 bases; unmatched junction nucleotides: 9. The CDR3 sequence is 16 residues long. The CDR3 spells CASSVGRGQGFDGYTF. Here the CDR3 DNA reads TGTGCCAGCAGCGTAGGGAGGGGACAGGGCTTCGATGGCTACACCTTC.

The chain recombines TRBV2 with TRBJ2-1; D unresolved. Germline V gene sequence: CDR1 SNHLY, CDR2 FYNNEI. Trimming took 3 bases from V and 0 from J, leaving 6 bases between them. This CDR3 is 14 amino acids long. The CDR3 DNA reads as TGTGCCAGCAGTGACTGGAGCTCCTACAATGAGCAGTTCTTC. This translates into CASSDWSSYNEQFF.

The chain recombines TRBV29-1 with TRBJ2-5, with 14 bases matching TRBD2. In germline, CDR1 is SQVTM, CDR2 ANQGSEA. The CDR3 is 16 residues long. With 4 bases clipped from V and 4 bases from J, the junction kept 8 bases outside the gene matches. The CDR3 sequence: CSVVTSGGGLLETQYF. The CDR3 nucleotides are TGCAGCGTTGTGACTAGCGGGGGGGGACTCCTAGAGACCCAGTACTTC.

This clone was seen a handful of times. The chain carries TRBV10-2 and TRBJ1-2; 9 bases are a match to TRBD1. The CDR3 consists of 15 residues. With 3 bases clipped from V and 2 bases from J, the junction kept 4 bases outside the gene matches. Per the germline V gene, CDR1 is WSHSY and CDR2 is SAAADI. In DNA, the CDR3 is TGCGCCAGCAGTGATGGTGGACAGGGGAACTATGGCTACACCTTC. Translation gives CASSDGGQGNYGYTF.

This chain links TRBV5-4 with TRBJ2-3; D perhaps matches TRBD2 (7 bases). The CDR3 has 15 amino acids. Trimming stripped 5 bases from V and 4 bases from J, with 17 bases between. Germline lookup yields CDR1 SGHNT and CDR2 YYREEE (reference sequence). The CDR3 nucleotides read TGTGCCAGCAGGACGGGGGGCAGGTCCTCAGATACGCAGTATTTT. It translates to CASRTGGRSSDTQYF.

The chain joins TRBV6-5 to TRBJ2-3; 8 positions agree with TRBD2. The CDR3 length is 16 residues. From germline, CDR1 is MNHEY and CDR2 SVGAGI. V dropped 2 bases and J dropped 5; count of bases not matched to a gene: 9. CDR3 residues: CASSYPTGGLVDTQYF. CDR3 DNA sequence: TGTGCCAGCAGTTACCCGACGGGGGGGCTTGTAGATACGCAGTATTTT.

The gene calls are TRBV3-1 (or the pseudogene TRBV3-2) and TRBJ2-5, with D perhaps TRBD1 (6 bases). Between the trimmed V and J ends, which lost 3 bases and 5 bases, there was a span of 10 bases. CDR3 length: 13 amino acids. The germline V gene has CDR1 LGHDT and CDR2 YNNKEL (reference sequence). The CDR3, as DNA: TGTGCCAGCAGCCAGGACAGTCGGGAGACCCAGTACTTC. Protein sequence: CASSQDSRETQYF.

The chain's CDR3 is CASQDRVNYGYTF. The CDR3 bases are TGTGCCAGCCAGGACAGGGTCAACTATGGCTACACCTTC. This chain connects TRBV19 to TRBJ1-2; TRBD1 aligns across 8 bases. This CDR3 has 13 amino acids. V gave up 9 bases and J gave up 2 bases; unmatched junction bases: 5. In germline, CDR1 is LNHDA, CDR2 SQIVND (reference sequence).

As DNA, the CDR3 is TGCGCCAGCAGTTTGACCGCTGATCAGCCCCAGCATTTT. Its translation is CASSLTADQPQHF. V gene TRBV5-1 combines with J gene TRBJ1-5; D remains unclear. This CDR3 has 13 residues. Trimming took 5 bases from V and 5 from J, leaving 11 bases between them. The V gene's germline CDR1 is SGHRS and CDR2 YFSETQ.

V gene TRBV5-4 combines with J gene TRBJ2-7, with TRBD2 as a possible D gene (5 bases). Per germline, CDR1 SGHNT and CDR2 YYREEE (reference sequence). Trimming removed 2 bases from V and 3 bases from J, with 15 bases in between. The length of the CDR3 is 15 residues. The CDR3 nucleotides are TGTGCCAGCAGCTTCATTGAGGGAAGGTACTACGAGCAGTACTTC. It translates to CASSFIEGRYYEQYF.

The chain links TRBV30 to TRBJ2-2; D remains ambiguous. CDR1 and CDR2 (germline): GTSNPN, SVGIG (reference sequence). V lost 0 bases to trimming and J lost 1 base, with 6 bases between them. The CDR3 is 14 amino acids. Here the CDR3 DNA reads TGTGCCTGGAGTGTACTGCAGAACACCGGGGAGCTGTTTTTT. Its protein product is CAWSVLQNTGELFF.

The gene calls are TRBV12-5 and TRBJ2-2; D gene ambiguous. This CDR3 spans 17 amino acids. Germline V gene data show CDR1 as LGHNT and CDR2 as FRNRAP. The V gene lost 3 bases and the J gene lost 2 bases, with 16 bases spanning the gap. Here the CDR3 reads CASGFLGIQPNTGELFF. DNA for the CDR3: TGTGCTAGTGGTTTCCTGGGGATACAGCCAAACACCGGGGAGCTGTTTTTT.

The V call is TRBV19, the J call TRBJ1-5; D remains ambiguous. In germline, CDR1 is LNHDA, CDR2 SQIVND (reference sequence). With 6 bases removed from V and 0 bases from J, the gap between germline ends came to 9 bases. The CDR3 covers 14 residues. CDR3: CASRTAHSNQPQHF. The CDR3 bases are TGTGCCAGTAGAACCGCACATAGCAATCAGCCCCAGCATTTT.

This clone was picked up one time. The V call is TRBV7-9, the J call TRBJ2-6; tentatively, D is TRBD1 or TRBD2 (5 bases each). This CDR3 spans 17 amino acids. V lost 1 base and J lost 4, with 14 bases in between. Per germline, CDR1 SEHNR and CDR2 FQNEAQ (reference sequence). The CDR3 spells CASSLGYLGEGANVLTF. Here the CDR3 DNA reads TGTGCCAGCAGCTTAGGGTATCTGGGGGAAGGGGCCAACGTCCTGACTTTC.

For the CDR3, the DNA is TGTGCCAGTAGTATAGATATGGGGGGCCAGACGTTTCGCACCGGGGAGCTGTTTTTT. The encoded protein is CASSIDMGGQTFRTGELFF. This chain joins TRBV19 and TRBJ2-2; either TRBD1 or TRBD2 may fit D (6 bases each). This CDR3 is 19 amino acids long. Deletions cut 0 bases from V and 4 bases from J, with 21 bases between. The V gene's germline CDR1 is LNHDA and CDR2 SQIVND (reference sequence).

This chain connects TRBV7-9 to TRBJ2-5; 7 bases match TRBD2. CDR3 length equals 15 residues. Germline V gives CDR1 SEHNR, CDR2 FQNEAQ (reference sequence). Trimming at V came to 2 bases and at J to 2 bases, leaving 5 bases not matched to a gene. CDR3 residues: CASSLTSEVQETQYF. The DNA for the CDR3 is TGTGCCAGCAGCTTAACTAGCGAGGTTCAAGAGACCCAGTACTTC. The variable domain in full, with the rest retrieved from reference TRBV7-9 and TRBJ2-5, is DTGVSQNPRHKITKRGQNVTFRCDPISEHNRLYWYRQTLGQGPEFLTYFQNEAQLEKSRLLSDRFSAERPKGSFSTLEIQRTEQGDSAMYLCASSLTSEVQETQYFGPGTRLLVL.

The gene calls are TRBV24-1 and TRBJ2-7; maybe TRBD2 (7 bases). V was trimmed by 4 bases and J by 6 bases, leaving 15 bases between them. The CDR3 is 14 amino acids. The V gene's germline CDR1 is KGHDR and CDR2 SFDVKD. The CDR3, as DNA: TGTGCCACCAGTGAGACAGGACGGGGGGCCGAGCAGTACTTC. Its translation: CATSETGRGAEQYF.

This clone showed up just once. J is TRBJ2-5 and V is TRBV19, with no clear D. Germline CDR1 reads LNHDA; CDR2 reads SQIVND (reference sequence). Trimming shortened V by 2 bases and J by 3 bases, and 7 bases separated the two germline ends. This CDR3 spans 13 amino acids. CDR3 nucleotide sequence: TGTGCCAGTAGTATACGTTTTAAAGAGACCCAGTACTTC. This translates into CASSIRFKETQYF.

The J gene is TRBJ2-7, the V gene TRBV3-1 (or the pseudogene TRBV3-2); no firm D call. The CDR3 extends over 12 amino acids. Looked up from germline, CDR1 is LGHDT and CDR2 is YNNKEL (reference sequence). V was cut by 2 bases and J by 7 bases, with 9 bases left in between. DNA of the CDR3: TGTGCCAGCAGCCAAAGGACGGCTGAGCAGTACTTC. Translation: CASSQRTAEQYF.

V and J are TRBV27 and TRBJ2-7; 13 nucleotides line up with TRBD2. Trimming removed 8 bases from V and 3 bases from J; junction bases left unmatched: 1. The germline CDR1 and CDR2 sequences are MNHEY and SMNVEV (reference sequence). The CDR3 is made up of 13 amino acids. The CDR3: CASGLAGVYEQYF. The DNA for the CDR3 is TGTGCCAGCGGACTAGCGGGGGTCTACGAGCAGTACTTC.

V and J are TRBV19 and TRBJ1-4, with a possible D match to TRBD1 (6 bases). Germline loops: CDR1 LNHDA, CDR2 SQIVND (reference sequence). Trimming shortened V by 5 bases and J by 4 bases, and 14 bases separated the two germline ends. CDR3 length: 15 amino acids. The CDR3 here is CASSVRTDFNEKLFF. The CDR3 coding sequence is TGTGCCAGTAGTGTCCGGACAGATTTTAATGAAAAACTGTTTTTT.

DNA of the CDR3: TGTGCCTGGAGTCCCCCCCGGGGGCAACACACTGAAGCTTTCTTT. Its protein is CAWSPPRGQHTEAFF. The chain employs TRBV30 and TRBJ1-1; a weak D match, TRBD1 (6 bases). Germline values: CDR1 GTSNPN, CDR2 SVGIG (reference sequence). Trimming cost V 2 bases and J 3 bases, with 16 bases left between them. There are 15 residues in the CDR3. The full variable domain, in which reference TRBV30 and TRBJ1-1 provide the parts outside the CDR3, is SQTIHQWPATLVQPVGSPLSLECTVEGTSNPNLYWYRQAAGRGLQLLFYSVGIGQISSEVPQNLSASRPQDRQFILSSKKLLLSDSGFYLCAWSPPRGQHTEAFFGQGTRLTVV.

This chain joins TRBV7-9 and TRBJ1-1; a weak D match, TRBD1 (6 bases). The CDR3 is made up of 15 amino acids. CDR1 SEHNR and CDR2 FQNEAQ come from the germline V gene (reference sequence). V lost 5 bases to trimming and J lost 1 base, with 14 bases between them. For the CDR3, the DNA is TGTGCCAGCAGCCCGACGACAGGACCGAACACTGAAGCTTTCTTT. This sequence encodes CASSPTTGPNTEAFF.